Sequencing of this T cell receptor (beta chain) was carried out in a study of CD8+CD57+ T cells in acquired aplastic anemia. The CDR3 has 14 residues. CDR1 SNHLY and CDR2 FYNNEI come from the germline V gene. The V and J ends lost 6 bases and 8 bases respectively, with 19 bases between them. Template material for TCR beta VDJ and CDR3 profiling consisted of genomic DNA. Each CDR3 protein is one row after TCRdb ran MiXCR on the reads. The sample shows 400,000 to 450,000 distinct CDR3 sequences, about 70% of them seen only once. This chain joins TRBV2 and TRBJ1-1, with D possibly matching TRBD1 (5 bases). Sequenced: sorted CD4+, CD8+, or CD8+CD57+ T cells (not recorded which) from PBMCs. The TCR comes from a human donor in good health, serving as a control. The CDR3 DNA reads as TGTGCCAGCAGAAACGAAGTGGGACTACCAGAAGCTTTCTTT. It codes for CASRNEVGLPEAFF.